These 31 T cell receptor beta chains share one sample of origin, sequenced in a study of blood T cell repertoires in COVID-19 (TCRdb year 2020). Preparation of the library involved the immunoSEQ multiplex PCR assay. TCRdb retrieved this table from immuneACCESS and kept in-frame rearrangements only. Not all clones are present; in checked studies, unresolved V genes account for under half, and no reason is known for the remainder. For this sample there are about 290,000 clones; around 85% appear just once. 4% to 5% of the sample is held by the ten biggest clonotypes. Material: peripheral blood. All receptors come from a woman between 45 and 65 years old with active or convalescent COVID-19.

The rearrangement uses TRBV5-1 and TRBJ1-4, with 9 positions matching TRBD1. Germline trimming cut 8 bases from V and 6 bases from J; bases unmatched to any gene: 14. CDR3 size: 16 residues. Germline V gene sequence: CDR1 SGHRS, CDR2 YFSETQ. Written as DNA, the CDR3 is TGCGCCAGTTATGGGGGGACCTGGGACAGGGATGAAAAACTGTTTTTT. Protein sequence: CASYGGTWDRDEKLFF.

This chain joins TRBV7-8 and TRBJ1-4; D gene ambiguous. V was cut by 0 bases and J by 7 bases, with 18 bases left in between. The CDR3 spans 17 residues. Germline V gives CDR1 SGHVS, CDR2 FQNEAQ. Here the CDR3 reads CASSLALRGIDPEKLFF. The CDR3 nucleotides read TGTGCCAGCAGCTTAGCGTTACGGGGTATCGATCCTGAAAAACTGTTTTTT.

The DNA for the CDR3 is TGTGCCAGCGGGGGCGCAATGAACACTGAAGCTTTCTTT. Its translation is CASGGAMNTEAFF. J is TRBJ1-1 and V is TRBV13, with D tentatively TRBD1 (6 bases). Germline V CDR1 and CDR2: PRHDT, FYEKMQ (reference sequence). Deletions cut 8 bases from V and 0 bases from J, with 10 bases between. This CDR3 spans 13 amino acids.

The V gene is TRBV23-1, the J gene TRBJ1-2; TRBD1 matches at 7 bases. TRBV23-1 is recorded as an ORF, its role being uncertain. This CDR3 is 15 amino acids long. With V trimmed by 8 bases and J by 4 bases, 13 bases remained unmatched. The CDR3 DNA is TGCGCCAGCCGTATTAGGGACAGCGGAACCTATGGCTACACCTTC. This sequence encodes CASRIRDSGTYGYTF.

The gene calls are TRBV21-1 and TRBJ1-1; the table's D call, TRBD1, was not checked against the DNA. TRBV21-1 is noted as a pseudogene. The CDR3 spans 16 residues. The CDR3 DNA sequence: TGTGCCAGCAGCAAAGGAGAGACACCGCTAAACACTGAAGCTTTCTTT. It is translated as CASSKGETPLNTEAFF.

The chain joins TRBV6-1 to TRBJ2-1; D not resolved. The CDR3 runs to 15 residues. Germline V gene sequence: CDR1 MNHNS, CDR2 SASEGT. Trimming stripped 0 bases from V and 3 bases from J, with 9 bases between. Here the CDR3 DNA reads TGTGCCAGCAGTGAAGCTGATACTTTCTACAATGAGCAGTTCTTC. It translates to CASSEADTFYNEQFF.

V gene TRBV27 combines with J gene TRBJ1-1; 8 bases match TRBD1. The CDR3 loop spans 15 amino acids. J lost 3 bases, V lost 3 bases, and 6 bases had no gene match. The V gene's germline CDR1 is MNHEY and CDR2 SMNVEV (reference sequence). The CDR3 protein is CASSFTGTGDTEAFF. The CDR3 DNA reads TGTGCCAGCAGTTTCACCGGGACAGGAGACACTGAAGCTTTCTTT.

This chain connects TRBV4-1 to TRBJ2-7, with 8 bases matching TRBD2. V was clipped by 1 base and J by 2 bases; unmatched bases: 7. Germline V CDR1 and CDR2: MGHRA, YSYEKL. This CDR3 contains 16 residues. In nucleotides, the CDR3 is TGCGCCAGCAGCCAAGGTCTACTAGCGGCAGCCTACGAGCAGTACTTC. Its protein product is CASSQGLLAAAYEQYF.

This chain links TRBV3-1 (or the pseudogene TRBV3-2) with TRBJ2-5; possibly TRBD2 for D (6 bases). CDR1 is LGHDT, CDR2 YNNKEL, per germline (reference sequence). The germline V and J ends were trimmed by 1 base and 4 bases, with 16 bases remaining between them. This CDR3 has 16 amino acids. CDR3 in amino acids: CASSQGLRGRVETQYF. DNA of the CDR3: TGTGCCAGCAGCCAAGGGCTGCGGGGTCGGGTAGAGACCCAGTACTTC.

The chain carries TRBV7-3 and TRBJ1-3; D possibly corresponds to TRBD1 (5 bases). The ends were cut back, 5 bases at V and 4 bases at J, with 9 bases in the middle. Germline CDR1 and CDR2: SGHTA and FQGTGA. This CDR3 spans 13 amino acids. The CDR3 loop is CASSLGAGNTIYF. The CDR3 nucleotides are TGTGCCAGCAGCCTAGGGGCCGGAAACACCATATATTTT.

This clone was recorded only once. The chain joins TRBV19 to TRBJ2-4, with TRBD1 matching over 8 bases. Germline V gene sequence: CDR1 LNHDA, CDR2 SQIVND (reference sequence). V trimming: 5 bases; J trimming: 0 bases; junction bases outside the gene matches: 3. This CDR3 has 15 amino acids. CDR3 sequence (DNA): TGTGCCAGTAGTGGGACAGGAGAAGCCAAAAACATTCAGTACTTC. Amino acids: CASSGTGEAKNIQYF.

The chain has TRBV6-5 and TRBJ2-7; 8 bases match TRBD2. The ends lost 2 bases at V and 7 bases at J; junction bases unmatched: 7. This CDR3 is 14 amino acids long. Per germline, CDR1 MNHEY and CDR2 SVGAGI. The CDR3: CASSYRAGGGEQYF. For the CDR3, the DNA is TGTGCCAGCAGTTACCGGGCGGGAGGCGGAGAGCAGTACTTC.

The chain joins TRBV6-2 or TRBV6-3 to TRBJ2-1; TRBD2 agrees at 12 bases. Germline V gene lookup returns CDR1 MNHEY and CDR2 SVGEGT. This CDR3 has 15 residues. V shed 5 bases, J shed 15 bases, and the junction held 14 bases outside the gene matches. The CDR3 DNA reads TGTGCCAGCAGTGTGGGACTAGCGGGTTCCGGGTTTGCGTTCTTC. Protein product: CASSVGLAGSGFAFF.

This clone has a single count. The chain has TRBV7-2 and TRBJ1-1, with D unresolved. Germline-derived CDR1 and CDR2 are SGHTA and FQGNSA. CDR3 length: 13 amino acids. The ends were cut back, 2 bases at V and 5 bases at J, with 9 bases in the middle. DNA of the CDR3: TGTGCCAGCAGCTTATGGCGGGAAACTGAAGCTTTCTTT. This sequence encodes CASSLWRETEAFF. The full variable domain, completed using reference TRBV7-2 and TRBJ1-1, is GAGVSQSPSNKVTEKGKDVELRCDPISGHTALYWYRQSLGQGLEFLIYFQGNSAPDKSGLPSDRFSAERTGGSVSTLTIQRTQQEDSAVYLCASSLWRETEAFFGQGTRLTVV.

This rearrangement joins TRBV6-5 to TRBJ1-6; unclear D gene. V shed 2 bases and J shed 9 bases, with 14 bases lying between them. In germline, CDR1 is MNHEY, CDR2 SVGAGI. CDR3 length: 15 residues. The DNA of the CDR3 is TGTGCCAGCAGTTACGGTCGGAGTCTGGGTTCACCCCTCCACTTT. Protein: CASSYGRSLGSPLHF.

DNA of the CDR3: TGTGCCAGCAGCTGGGGCCTCGGCCCCGGGGAGCTGTTTTTT. Residues: CASSWGLGPGELFF. The V gene is TRBV5-6, the J gene TRBJ2-2; D is possibly TRBD1 (5 bases). The V gene's germline CDR1 is SGHDT and CDR2 YYEEEE. The CDR3 has 14 residues. V lost 3 bases and J lost 6, with 12 bases in between. The variable domain in full, with the rest retrieved from reference TRBV5-6 and TRBJ2-2, is DAGVTQSPTHLIKTRGQQVTLRCSPKSGHDTVSWYQQALGQGPQFIFQYYEEEERQRGNFPDRFSGHQFPNYSSELNVNALLLGDSALYLCASSWGLGPGELFFGEGSRLTVL.

The CDR3 reads CASSSNSGANVLTF. CDR3 bases: TGTGCCAGCTCTTCAAACTCTGGGGCCAACGTCCTGACTTTC. The V and J genes are TRBV18 and TRBJ2-6; D unresolved. Trimming removed 6 bases at V and 0 bases at J, with 6 bases between. CDR1 KGHSH and CDR2 LQKENI come from the germline V gene. The CDR3 length is 14 residues.

Details on this clone: One junction end disagrees with the germline gene, perhaps due to a read error. V and J are TRBV7-7 and TRBJ2-5; TRBD2 aligns across 10 bases. Germline CDR1 SSHAT, CDR2 FNYEAQ (reference sequence). CDR3 length: 15 residues. In DNA form, the CDR3 reads TGTGCTAGCAGCCTCGGACTAGCGGTGTGGGAGACCCAGTACTTC. Its protein product is CASSLGLAVWETQYF. The full variable domain, in which reference TRBV7-7 and TRBJ2-5 provide the parts outside the CDR3, is GAGVSQSPRYKVTKRGQDVTLRCDPISSHATLYWYQQALGQGPEFLTYFNYEAQPDKSGLPSDRFSAERPEGSISTLTIQRTEQRDSAMYRCASSLGLAVWETQYFGPGTRLLVL.

This clone was seen just once. The rearrangement links TRBV28 to TRBJ2-2, with 8 bases aligning to TRBD2. V shed 7 bases, J shed 5 bases, and the junction held 3 bases outside the gene matches. The CDR3 sequence is 13 residues long. Germline CDR1 and CDR2: MDHEN and SYDVKM. The DNA of the CDR3 is TGTGCCAGCACCCGGGGGGGGACCGGGGAGCTGTTTTTT. It yields the protein CASTRGGTGELFF.

The gene calls are TRBV7-9 and TRBJ2-3; tentatively, D is TRBD1 (6 bases). The CDR3 is made up of 15 amino acids. V was shortened by 5 bases and J by 1 base, with 13 bases between the two germline ends. Germline V gives CDR1 SEHNR, CDR2 FQNEAQ (reference sequence). The DNA of the CDR3 is TGTGCCAGCAGCCTTACAGGGCTCGGCACAGATACGCAGTATTTT. Translation gives CASSLTGLGTDTQYF.

The genes are TRBV4-1 and TRBJ2-2; the match to TRBD2 covers 7 bases. V was clipped by 0 bases and J by 2 bases; unmatched bases: 9. Germline V gene sequence: CDR1 MGHRA, CDR2 YSYEKL. There are 18 residues in the CDR3. The CDR3 nucleotides read TGCGCCAGCAGCCAAGAACGACCGGGGGGAGTCAACACCGGGGAGCTGTTTTTT. This encodes CASSQERPGGVNTGELFF.

This clone was recorded only once. The J gene is TRBJ2-1, the V gene TRBV15; 10 bases fit TRBD1. Germline V gene lookup returns CDR1 LNHNV and CDR2 YYDKDF (reference sequence). The CDR3 is 15 residues long. V trimming: 3 bases; J trimming: 6 bases; junction bases outside the gene matches: 5. CDR3: CATSSRDRGINEQFF. The CDR3 DNA sequence: TGTGCCACCAGCAGCCGGGACAGGGGAATCAATGAGCAGTTCTTC.

The chain links TRBV5-1 to TRBJ2-1; a possible D gene is TRBD2 (6 bases). Germline-derived CDR1 and CDR2 are SGHRS and YFSETQ. Trimming pared 4 bases from V and 6 bases from J, leaving 14 bases between. This CDR3 has 14 residues. CDR3 nucleotide sequence: TGCGCCAGCAGCACGGAGGGCCGGTTCAATGAGCAGTTCTTC. Its protein is CASSTEGRFNEQFF.

The chain carries TRBV4-1 and TRBJ2-3, with D unresolved. CDR1 and CDR2 (germline): MGHRA, YSYEKL. Trimming removed 0 bases at V and 0 bases at J, with 4 bases between. The CDR3 loop spans 14 amino acids. The CDR3 sequence is CASSQDLSTDTQYF. The CDR3 DNA reads TGCGCCAGCAGCCAAGATCTTAGCACAGATACGCAGTATTTT.

The chain uses TRBV27 and TRBJ2-1; D gene ambiguous. The CDR3 is 17 amino acids. V was trimmed by 3 bases and J by 0 bases, leaving 15 bases between them. Germline V gene lookup returns CDR1 MNHEY and CDR2 SMNVEV (reference sequence). CDR3 nucleotide sequence: TGTGCCAGCAGTTTTAAAGGCGGTCCGTTCTCCTACAATGAGCAGTTCTTC. Protein product: CASSFKGGPFSYNEQFF.

V usage is TRBV4-1 and J usage is TRBJ2-3; the match to TRBD2 covers 15 bases. The V gene end was trimmed by 0 bases and the J gene end by 3 bases; junction bases not matched to a gene: 13. Looked up from germline, CDR1 is MGHRA and CDR2 is YSYEKL. The CDR3 has 21 amino acids. The CDR3 loop is CASSQDFVGLAGGSATDTQYF. CDR3 bases: TGCGCCAGCAGCCAAGATTTTGTCGGACTAGCGGGAGGGAGTGCTACAGATACGCAGTATTTT.

This clone was counted between two and nine times. This chain links TRBV7-2 with TRBJ2-7; D gene uncertain. The CDR3 totals 13 residues. V was clipped by 2 bases and J by 3 bases, with 8 bases between them. CDR1 and CDR2 from the germline V gene are SGHTA and FQGNSA. In DNA form, the CDR3 reads TGTGCCAGCAGCTTATCCTTACTCTACGAGCAGTACTTC. Encoded protein: CASSLSLLYEQYF.

The chain uses TRBV7-8 and TRBJ1-5; TRBD1 might be the D (5 bases). The ends were cut back, 10 bases at V and 0 bases at J, with 13 bases in the middle. CDR1 is SGHVS, CDR2 FQNEAQ, per germline. CDR3 length: 14 amino acids. In DNA form, the CDR3 reads TGTGCCACTCGACAGTCCTATAGCAATCAGCCCCAGCATTTT. As protein: CATRQSYSNQPQHF.

V gene TRBV9 combines with J gene TRBJ2-1; 10 positions match TRBD2. The trim removed 7 bases at V and 3 bases at J, leaving 10 bases unmatched. The CDR3 contains 16 residues. Germline values: CDR1 SGDLS, CDR2 YYNGEE. DNA of the CDR3: TGTGCCAGCGACGTAGCGGGAGGCTCAGACTACAATGAGCAGTTCTTC. This codes for CASDVAGGSDYNEQFF.

The genes are TRBV3-1 (or the pseudogene TRBV3-2) and TRBJ2-7; 13 bases match TRBD2. Germline V gives CDR1 LGHDT, CDR2 YNNKEL (reference sequence). V was clipped by 4 bases and J by 5 bases; unmatched bases: 5. The CDR3 has 15 amino acids. The CDR3 loop reads CASSPGTSGKHEQYF. In nucleotides, the CDR3 is TGTGCCAGCAGCCCCGGGACTAGCGGGAAGCACGAGCAGTACTTC.

This chain uses TRBV5-1 with TRBJ2-1; tentatively, D is TRBD1 (5 bases). The CDR3 covers 16 residues. V was pared by 3 bases and J by 0 bases, with 13 bases between. From germline, CDR1 is SGHRS and CDR2 YFSETQ. CDR3 coding DNA: TGCGCCAGCAGCTGGGGCGACACGATCTCCTACAATGAGCAGTTCTTC. Its translation is CASSWGDTISYNEQFF.